This T cell receptor (beta chain) derives from a study of blood T cell repertoires in COVID-19. The CDR3 contains 14 residues. Germline V gene data show CDR1 as SEHNR and CDR2 as FQNEAQ (reference sequence). The V and J ends lost 5 bases and 13 bases, in that order; junction bases with no gene match: 8. Sequencing used immunoSEQ multiplex PCR; TCRdb keeps in-frame clones, though not all of them. The sample records tens of thousands of clones, roughly 85% being singletons. This sequence was found in a woman aged 70-85 years in a cohort sampled during active COVID-19. The V gene is TRBV7-9, the J gene TRBJ2-1, with 13 bases identical to TRBD2. Sequenced input: peripheral blood. The CDR3 region has the DNA TGTGCCAGCAGCCCATCCGGGACTAGCGGGATTCAGTTCTTC. It translates to CASSPSGTSGIQFF.